The sample holds many counts of the clone carrying this T cell receptor (beta chain). The germline V gene has CDR1 KGHDR and CDR2 SFDVKD. There are 13 residues in the CDR3. V lost 5 bases and J lost 0, with 4 bases in between. TCRdb re-called the RT-PCR reads through MiXCR, storing one row per CDR3 protein. The sample contains over 350,000 distinct CDR3 sequences, around 16% of which appear only once. This sample was included in a study of patients and donors after allogeneic stem cell transplantation. The sample comprised blood, either unsorted or a sorted T cell fraction (not recorded which). The rearrangement joins TRBV24-1 to TRBJ1-3; the D is unclear. This receptor was identified in a human donor who was either an allogeneic HSCT recipient or a stem cell or donor lymphocyte infusion donor (not recorded which). It is not recorded whose cells these are; they may come from a transplant donor. The chain's CDR3 is CATSGYSGNTIYF. The CDR3 DNA is TGTGCCACCAGTGGCTACTCTGGAAACACCATATATTTT.